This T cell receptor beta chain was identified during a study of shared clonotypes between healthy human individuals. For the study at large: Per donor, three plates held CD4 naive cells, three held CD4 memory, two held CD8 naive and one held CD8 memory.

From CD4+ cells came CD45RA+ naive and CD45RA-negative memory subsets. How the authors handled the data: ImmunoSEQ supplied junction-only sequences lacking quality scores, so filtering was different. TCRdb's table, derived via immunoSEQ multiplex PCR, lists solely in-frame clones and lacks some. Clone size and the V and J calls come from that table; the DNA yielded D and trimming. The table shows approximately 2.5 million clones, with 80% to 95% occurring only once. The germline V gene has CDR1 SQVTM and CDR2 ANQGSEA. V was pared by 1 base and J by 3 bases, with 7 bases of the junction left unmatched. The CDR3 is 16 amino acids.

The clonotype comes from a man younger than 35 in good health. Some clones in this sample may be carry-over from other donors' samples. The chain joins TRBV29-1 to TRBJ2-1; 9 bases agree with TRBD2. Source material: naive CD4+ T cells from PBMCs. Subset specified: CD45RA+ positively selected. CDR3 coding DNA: TGCAGCGTTGAAGGGGGGGAGCGGGAGGTCTACAATGAGCAGTTCTTC. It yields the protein CSVEGGEREVYNEQFF.